Shown below are 8 T cell receptor beta chains from a single sample sequenced in a study of blood T cell repertoires in COVID-19. Clones were sequenced by immunoSEQ multiplex PCR, and TCRdb holds only the in-frame ones, with some missing. Among approximately 400,000 clones listed, roughly 77% were seen once. Input material: peripheral blood. These receptors were obtained from a human donor with acute or convalescent COVID-19. The donor label of this sample is uncertain.

The chain carries TRBV7-2 and TRBJ2-1, with D hard to call. From germline, CDR1 is SGHTA and CDR2 FQGNSA. The V end lost 7 bases, the J end lost 16 bases, and 23 bases lay between the germline ends. This CDR3 has 13 residues. The CDR3 region has the DNA TGTGCCAGCACCCCCACCCCGGCCGGCAGACTTTTCTTC. Protein sequence: CASTPTPAGRLFF. Filled out from reference TRBV7-2 and TRBJ2-1, the complete variable domain reads GAGVSQSPSNKVTEKGKDVELRCDPISGHTALYWYRQSLGQGLEFLIYFQGNSAPDKSGLPSDRFSAERTGGSVSTLTIQRTQQEDSAVYLCASTPTPAGRLFFGPGTRLTVL.

The chain carries TRBV20-1 and TRBJ2-2; D call uncertain. Trimming took 5 bases from V and 4 from J, leaving 5 bases between them. There are 11 residues in the CDR3. Germline V lookup: CDR1 DFQATT, CDR2 SNEGSKA (reference sequence). In nucleotides, the CDR3 is TGCAGTGCTCCACTCACCGGGGAGCTGTTTTTT. This encodes CSAPLTGELFF.

This clone was found once. The CDR3 spells CASSPGLAGEWLAKNIQYF. The CDR3 DNA reads as TGTGCCAGCAGCCCCGGACTAGCGGGAGAGTGGCTCGCCAAAAACATTCAGTACTTC. The V call is TRBV11-2, the J call TRBJ2-4, with TRBD2 matching over 13 bases. The CDR3 extends over 19 amino acids. Trimming took 5 bases from V and 1 from J; bases not matched to a gene: 11. Per germline, CDR1 SGHAT and CDR2 FQNNGV.

The chain is built from TRBV5-1 and TRBJ2-7; TRBD1 agrees at 8 bases. The CDR3 contains 14 residues. V shed 5 bases, J shed 2 bases, and the junction held 6 bases outside the gene matches. Germline CDR1 and CDR2: SGHRS and YFSETQ. CDR3 residues: CASRGTGVPYEQYF. In DNA, the CDR3 is TGCGCCAGCAGGGGGACAGGAGTTCCCTACGAGCAGTACTTC.

The chain joins TRBV5-6 to TRBJ1-2; 9 nucleotides match TRBD1. The V gene's germline CDR1 is SGHDT and CDR2 YYEEEE. V lost 3 bases to trimming and J lost 2 bases; unmatched junction nucleotides: 5. The CDR3 extends over 15 amino acids. The CDR3 bases are TGTGCCAGCAGCTCCTGGACAGGGGAGAACTATGGCTACACCTTC. This sequence encodes CASSSWTGENYGYTF.

A remark on this clone: Other DNA sequences in the sample encode the same CDR3. The chain carries TRBV7-9 and TRBJ1-3; no reliable D call. V lost 1 base, J lost 0 bases, and 4 bases lay in between. The CDR3 has 14 residues. CDR1 and CDR2 (germline): SEHNR, FQNEAQ (reference sequence). CDR3 bases: TGTGCCAGCAGCTTAGGTCACTCTGGAAACACCATATATTTT. Its translation: CASSLGHSGNTIYF.

This clone was recorded many times. The chain carries TRBV2 and TRBJ1-1, with D possibly matching TRBD1 (6 bases). The V gene's germline CDR1 is SNHLY and CDR2 FYNNEI. Trimming took off 7 bases at V and 1 base at J, with 10 bases between the two ends. The CDR3 totals 13 residues. The CDR3 loop is CASIIQGNTEAFF. CDR3 bases: TGTGCCAGCATAATACAGGGGAACACTGAAGCTTTCTTT.

This rearrangement joins TRBV6-6 to TRBJ1-6; no clear D. Germline assignment: CDR1 MNHNY and CDR2 SVGAGI (reference sequence). Trimming left V 2 bases short and J 0 bases short, with 5 bases between. The CDR3 is 15 residues long. CDR3 sequence (DNA): TGTGCCAGCAGTTACGAGAGCTCCTATAATTCACCCCTCCACTTT. Translating it yields CASSYESSYNSPLHF.